A selection of T cell receptor beta chains follows, all from one sample in a study of blood T cell repertoires in COVID-19. Profiling relied on immunoSEQ multiplex PCR, and the TCRdb table lists in-frame clones only, not all of them. Of roughly 500,000 clones detected, 89% appear once; the ten largest clones hold around 0.9%. The sequencing sample was made of peripheral blood. The receptors shown here come from a man aged 18 to 30 with COVID-19, enrolled during active disease. CDR3s leave out the opening cysteine and the closing phenylalanine or tryptophan.

V | CDR3
TRBV19 | AGTVRDTEAF
TRBV27 | ASTGTSGLW
TRBV9 | ASSVDGGPSKTSTDTQY
TRBV7-7 | ASSVTSGRWETQY
TRBV29-1 | SVALTGQGAGYT
TRBV2 | ASSEGQLSYEQY
TRBV5-4 | ASGRTGQAEDEQF
TRBV18 | ASSQPGQGAYEQY
TRBV3-1/TRBV3-2 | ASSQGAEQY
TRBV6-2/TRBV6-3 | ASSYAAEGNNEQF
TRBV5-1 | ASSLSASGIQYQETQY
TRBV18 | ASSPDSYYEQY
TRBV28 | ASSYPSSGSPTDTQY
TRBV19 | ASSIGAGFSYNEQF
TRBV28 | ATKKRGGSNEQF
TRBV18 | ASSPPVRGGEQY
TRBV6-2/TRBV6-3 | ASSSYSGAYEQY
TRBV4-2 | ASSQSGTNTDTQY
TRBV5-5 | ASRITGGAYIQY
TRBV7-8 | ASSLGLDNGELF
TRBV29-1 | SVEGTGRGYT
TRBV15 | ATSSRQGVSYEQY
TRBV18 | ASSSAGTSYEQF
TRBV4-2 | ASSPTLEGRTSSPLH
TRBV6-6 | ASSYAGLYQETQY
TRBV5-1 | ASTLGLATSEQF